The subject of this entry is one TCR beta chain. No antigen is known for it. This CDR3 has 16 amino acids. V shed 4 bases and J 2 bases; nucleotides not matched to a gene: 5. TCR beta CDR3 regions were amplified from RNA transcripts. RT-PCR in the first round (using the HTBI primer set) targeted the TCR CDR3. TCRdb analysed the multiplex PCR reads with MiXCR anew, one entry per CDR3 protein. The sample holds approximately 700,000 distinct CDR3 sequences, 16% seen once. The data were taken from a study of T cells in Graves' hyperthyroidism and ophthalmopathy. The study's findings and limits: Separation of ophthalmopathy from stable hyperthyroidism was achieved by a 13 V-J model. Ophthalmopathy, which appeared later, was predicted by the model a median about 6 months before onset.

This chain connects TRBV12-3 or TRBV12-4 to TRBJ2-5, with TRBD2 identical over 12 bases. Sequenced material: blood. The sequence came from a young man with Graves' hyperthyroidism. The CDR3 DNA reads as TGTGCCAGCAGTTCCCCGACTAGCGGGAGACAAGAGACCCAGTACTTC. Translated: CASSSPTSGRQETQYF.